The source of this TCR beta chain is a study of CD4 T cells in relation to SARS-CoV-2 and coronaviruses. Germline V CDR1 and CDR2: SGHNT, YYREEE (reference sequence). CDR3 length equals 14 residues. V shed 4 bases and J shed 2 bases, with 11 bases lying between them. Notes on this clone: What it recognizes is unknown.

The unexposed donors gave CD4+ T cells in about 2011-2019, prior to COVID-19. Findings and caveats of the study: This crossreactivity analysis covered spike protein alone, no other viral proteins.

Uncultured naive and memory CD4+ T cells supplied DNA for deep TCR-beta sequencing. The repertoire was sequenced with immunoSEQ multiplex PCR; TCRdb's copy has only in-frame clones and lacks some. Of 68,000 or so clones in the sample, over 90% were seen once. The chain combines TRBV5-4 with TRBJ2-3, with D possibly matching TRBD2 (6 bases). The TCR comes from a human donor in good health. The sequenced material came from naive CD4+ T cells from PBMCs. The subset here: naive CD4+ T cells isolated by negative enrichment. The CDR3: CASSIGGDTDTQYF. The CDR3 coding sequence is TGTGCCAGCAGCATAGGCGGGGACACAGATACGCAGTATTTT.